This T cell receptor beta chain was identified in a study of shared clonotypes between healthy human individuals. Generated by immunoSEQ multiplex PCR, the TCRdb table keeps only in-frame clones and is missing some. The sample lists 550,000 to 700,000 clones; approximately 73% were seen once. Sequenced sample: memory CD4+ T cells sorted from blood. Subset: CD45RA-negative fraction. The source of this sequence is a young woman in good health.

The CDR3 bases are TGTGCCAGCAGTACAACAGGGTTCGGCACCGGGGAGCTGTTTTTT. As protein: CASSTTGFGTGELFF. V usage is TRBV6-5 and J usage is TRBJ2-2; TRBD1 is a possible D gene (6 bases). This CDR3 has 15 amino acids. Per germline, CDR1 MNHEY and CDR2 SVGAGI. V lost 5 bases and J lost 4, with 14 bases in between.